These 16 T cell receptor beta chains originate from one sample sequenced in a study of CD8+ T cells in alopecia areata. Specified treatment: oral pan-JAK inhibitor, 5-10 mg twice daily. After isolation, RNA underwent reverse transcription to generate cDNA as the sequencing template. Using immunoSEQ multiplex PCR, the repertoire was profiled, and TCRdb retains in-frame clones only, with some absent. Here the sample spans about 220,000 clones, about 57% being singletons. The sample was CD4+ T cells sorted from blood, taken at week 4, from a patient treated with tofacitinib. The receptors here all came from a human donor with alopecia areata.

The chain has TRBV10-3 and TRBJ2-3; the D gene is possibly TRBD2 (5 bases). V lost 4 bases to trimming and J lost 0 bases, with 11 bases between them. Germline assignment: CDR1 ENHRY and CDR2 SYGVKD. CDR3 size: 15 residues. The CDR3 nucleotides read TGTGCCATCAGTGCGAGGGAACAAAGCACAGATACGCAGTATTTT. As protein: CAISAREQSTDTQYF.

A few counts support this clone. This chain uses TRBV11-2 with TRBJ2-4; D possibly corresponds to TRBD2 (7 bases). CDR3 length: 19 residues. The V gene lost 4 bases and the J gene lost 0 bases, with 22 bases spanning the gap. Germline lookup yields CDR1 SGHAT and CDR2 FQNNGV. As DNA, the CDR3 is TGTGCCAGCAGCTATATGGGGGGGCGTCCCTCTCTAGCCAAAAACATTCAGTACTTC. This codes for CASSYMGGRPSLAKNIQYF.

The V call is TRBV7-6, the J call TRBJ1-1, with D perhaps TRBD1 (6 bases). The CDR3 is 14 residues long. Trimming shortened V by 1 base and J by 8 bases, and 14 bases separated the two germline ends. CDR1 SGHVS and CDR2 FNYEAQ come from the germline V gene. The CDR3, as DNA: TGTGCCAGCAGCTTAGGCGCCGCGGGGGGCGAAGCTTTCTTT. This gives the protein CASSLGAAGGEAFF.

This clone was seen many times. The chain carries TRBV5-1 and TRBJ1-1; possible D gene TRBD1, 5 bases. CDR1 is SGHRS, CDR2 YFSETQ, per germline. The germline V and J ends were trimmed by 0 bases and 6 bases, with 15 bases remaining between them. The CDR3 extends over 15 amino acids. This chain's CDR3 is CASSLDGLGRAEAFF. As DNA, the CDR3 is TGCGCCAGCAGCTTGGATGGTCTGGGGCGGGCTGAAGCTTTCTTT. The full variable domain, in which reference TRBV5-1 and TRBJ1-1 provide the parts outside the CDR3, is KAGVTQTPRYLIKTRGQQVTLSCSPISGHRSVSWYQQTPGQGLQFLFEYFSETQRNKGNFPGRFSGRQFSNSRSEMNVSTLELGDSALYLCASSLDGLGRAEAFFGQGTRLTVV.

The rearrangement uses TRBV7-9 and TRBJ1-1; the D is unclear. The CDR3 is 12 residues long. Deletions cut 5 bases from V and 7 bases from J, with 11 bases between. Germline V gene data show CDR1 as SEHNR and CDR2 as FQNEAQ (reference sequence). CDR3 nucleotide sequence: TGTGCCAGCAGCGATACGCTCTATGAAGCTTTCTTT. Protein: CASSDTLYEAFF.

The V and J genes are TRBV5-5 and TRBJ2-3, with 7 bases matching TRBD1. Germline CDR1 is SGHKS and CDR2 is YYEKEE (reference sequence). Trimming took 4 bases from V and 0 from J; bases not matched to a gene: 5. This CDR3 has 15 amino acids. CDR3 DNA sequence: TGTGCCAGCAGCGGGACAGCTACTAGCACAGATACGCAGTATTTT. It codes for CASSGTATSTDTQYF.

The sample holds one count of this clone. The J gene is TRBJ1-2, the V gene TRBV14; no definite D call. Germline V gene data show CDR1 as SGHDN and CDR2 as FVKESK. V lost 4 bases and J lost 2, with 8 bases in between. This CDR3 comprises 13 residues. As DNA, the CDR3 is TGTGCCAGCAGCCCGACCCTAAACTATGGCTACACCTTC. Amino acids: CASSPTLNYGYTF.

With respect to this clone: The same CDR3 arises from other DNA sequences in this sample as well. The rearrangement uses TRBV27 and TRBJ2-6; D gene ambiguous. Germline-derived CDR1 and CDR2 are MNHEY and SMNVEV (reference sequence). V was shortened by 0 bases and J by 1 base, with 1 base between the two germline ends. The CDR3 consists of 14 residues. The CDR3 loop reads CASSLSSGANVLTF. DNA of the CDR3: TGTGCCAGCAGTTTATCTTCTGGGGCCAACGTCCTGACTTTC.

The CDR3 nucleotides read TGCAGCGCCACGGGACAGAACTATGGCTACACCTTC. It translates to CSATGQNYGYTF. The rearrangement uses TRBV29-1 and TRBJ1-2; 7 bases are a match to TRBD1. Germline V lookup: CDR1 SQVTM, CDR2 ANQGSEA. The V segment lost 7 bases and the J segment 2 bases; nucleotides outside the gene matches: 4. The CDR3 spans 12 residues.

Only a few counts were recorded for this clone. The CDR3 loop reads CASSYLSGNEQFF. DNA for the CDR3: TGTGCCAGCAGTTACTTGAGTGGCAATGAGCAGTTCTTC. V is TRBV6-6 and J is TRBJ2-1, with unresolved D. Per the germline V gene, CDR1 is MNHNY and CDR2 is SVGAGI (reference sequence). CDR3 length: 13 amino acids. Trimming stripped 1 base from V and 6 bases from J, with 7 bases between.

This chain uses TRBV4-3 with TRBJ1-1, with TRBD1 matching over 7 bases. CDR1 is LGHNA, CDR2 YSLEER, per germline. The length of the CDR3 is 16 residues. J gave up 1 base and V 1 base, and 6 bases lay outside the gene matches. The CDR3 loop reads CASSQARDRANTEAFF. CDR3 DNA sequence: TGCGCCAGCAGCCAAGCCCGCGACAGGGCGAACACTGAAGCTTTCTTT.

The chain has TRBV4-3 and TRBJ2-4; D is possibly TRBD1 (6 bases). There are 16 residues in the CDR3. Germline CDR1 is LGHNA and CDR2 is YSLEER. V lost 4 bases and J lost 4, with 17 bases in between. CDR3: CASSLRYRVGKNIQYF. The CDR3 DNA reads as TGCGCCAGCAGCCTAAGATACAGGGTAGGGAAAAACATTCAGTACTTC.

The chain uses TRBV30 and TRBJ1-2; tentative D call: TRBD1 (5 bases). Per the germline V gene, CDR1 is GTSNPN and CDR2 is SVGIG (reference sequence). The ends were cut back, 3 bases at V and 3 bases at J, with 11 bases in the middle. CDR3 length equals 13 residues. CDR3 region: CAWRGSGHYGYTF. In DNA, the CDR3 is TGTGCCTGGAGAGGATCGGGACACTATGGCTACACCTTC. Looking up the rest from reference TRBV30 and TRBJ1-2 gives the full variable domain: SQTIHQWPATLVQPVGSPLSLECTVEGTSNPNLYWYRQAAGRGLQLLFYSVGIGQISSEVPQNLSASRPQDRQFILSSKKLLLSDSGFYLCAWRGSGHYGYTFGSGTRLTVV.

The chain couples TRBV29-1 to TRBJ1-1; D not certain. The CDR3 has 12 amino acids. V was trimmed by 0 bases and J by 12 bases, leaving 14 bases between them. CDR1 and CDR2 from the germline V gene are SQVTM and ANQGSEA. The CDR3 spells CSVEDSPPGTFF. DNA of the CDR3: TGCAGCGTTGAAGATTCACCTCCGGGGACTTTCTTT.

This chain joins TRBV30 and TRBJ1-2, with D possibly matching TRBD1 (5 bases). The CDR3 sequence is 12 residues long. Trimming stripped 8 bases from V and 4 bases from J, with 14 bases between. Germline V gene lookup returns CDR1 GTSNPN and CDR2 SVGIG (reference sequence). The CDR3 DNA follows: TGTGCCAAGACAGATTTTGGCTATGGCTACACCTTC. This sequence encodes CAKTDFGYGYTF.

The chain has TRBV29-1 and TRBJ2-3, with 11 bases lining up with TRBD2. The ends lost 7 bases at V and 6 bases at J; junction bases unmatched: 6. Germline values: CDR1 SQVTM, CDR2 ANQGSEA. CDR3 length equals 13 residues. CDR3 sequence: CSATSGGSDTQYF. The CDR3 DNA sequence: TGCAGCGCTACTAGCGGGGGATCGGATACGCAGTATTTT.